Following are 23 T cell receptor beta chains from one sample sequenced in a study of cytomegalovirus exposure and HLA in healthy donors. The PCR was carried out with 60 Vbeta primers and 13 Jbeta primers. Some clones are missing from TCRdb's copy, which holds only in-frame ones; the method was immunoSEQ multiplex PCR. In all, the sample yields 150,000 to 250,000 clones. Sequencing was done on a sample of PBMCs. Receptor source: a boy younger than 18 in good health and CMV-seronegative.

The chain links TRBV11-1 to TRBJ1-6; D ambiguous. This CDR3 spans 14 amino acids. V was pared by 3 bases and J by 6 bases, with 9 bases between. In germline, CDR1 is SGHAT, CDR2 FQDESV (reference sequence). The CDR3 bases are TGTGCCAGCAGCTTTCCAGCGGCTAATTCACCCCTCCACTTT. This translates into CASSFPAANSPLHF.

The CDR3, as DNA: TGTGCCAGTAGTCGCTATACCAGGGGGGCGAGCACTGAAGCTTTCTTT. Translating gives CASSRYTRGASTEAFF. This rearrangement joins TRBV19 to TRBJ1-1, with 7 bases identical to TRBD1. The CDR3 is 16 residues long. Germline V gene data show CDR1 as LNHDA and CDR2 as SQIVND (reference sequence). Trimming cost V 5 bases and J 4 bases; bases outside gene matches: 13.

The chain employs TRBV5-6 and TRBJ2-6, with 8 bases lining up with TRBD2. V lost 4 bases to trimming and J lost 3 bases; unmatched junction nucleotides: 12. Germline V gene lookup returns CDR1 SGHDT and CDR2 YYEEEE. The CDR3 extends over 18 amino acids. CDR3 in amino acids: CASSPGAGGLGGANVLTF. The CDR3 coding sequence is TGTGCCAGCAGCCCCGGCGCGGGGGGCCTAGGTGGGGCCAACGTCCTGACTTTC.

V and J are TRBV5-8 and TRBJ2-7, with 11 bases lining up with TRBD1. This CDR3 spans 15 amino acids. V lost 3 bases, J lost 3 bases, and 5 bases stayed unmatched. Germline CDR1 and CDR2: SGHTS and YDEGEE. The CDR3 sequence: CASSWDRGKFYEQYF. In DNA, the CDR3 is TGTGCCAGCAGCTGGGACAGGGGGAAGTTCTACGAGCAGTACTTC. The full variable domain, completed using reference TRBV5-8 and TRBJ2-7, is EAGVTQSPTHLIKTRGQQATLRCSPISGHTSVYWYQQALGLGLQFLLWYDEGEERNRGNFPPRFSGRQFPNYSSELNVNALELEDSALYLCASSWDRGKFYEQYFGPGTRLTVT.

This clone is labeled medium-sized based on frequency. The V gene is TRBV11-1, the J gene TRBJ2-1; no firm D call. The germline V and J ends were trimmed by 8 bases and 4 bases, with 9 bases remaining between them. The germline V gene has CDR1 SGHAT and CDR2 FQDESV (reference sequence). This CDR3 is built from 12 residues. CDR3 sequence reads: CASGRGYNEQFF. The CDR3 DNA sequence: TGTGCCAGCGGCCGCGGATACAATGAGCAGTTCTTC.

This sequence joins TRBV2 and TRBJ2-7, with 8 bases matching TRBD1. The J segment lost 6 bases and the V segment lost 6 bases, leaving 10 bases of the junction unmatched. The CDR3 is made up of 14 amino acids. CDR1 and CDR2 from the germline V gene are SNHLY and FYNNEI. CDR3 loop: CASRVSTGGFEQYF. DNA for the CDR3: TGTGCCAGCAGAGTGAGTACAGGGGGGTTCGAGCAGTACTTC.

This chain links TRBV5-1 with TRBJ2-3; 8 bases are a match to TRBD2. CDR1 and CDR2 (germline): SGHRS, YFSETQ. The V gene end was trimmed by 5 bases and the J gene end by 6 bases; junction bases not matched to a gene: 8. The CDR3 contains 14 residues. The CDR3 sequence: CASRDSGARDTQYF. The CDR3 nucleotides are TGCGCCAGCAGGGATAGCGGGGCAAGGGATACGCAGTATTTT.

The rearrangement links TRBV2 to TRBJ2-5; 8 bases are a match to TRBD2. The V segment lost 4 bases and the J segment 0 bases; nucleotides outside the gene matches: 4. The CDR3 extends over 15 amino acids. Germline-derived CDR1 and CDR2 are SNHLY and FYNNEI. CDR3: CASSATSAYQETQYF. The CDR3 DNA reads as TGTGCCAGCAGTGCGACTAGCGCATACCAAGAGACCCAGTACTTC.

CDR3 bases: TGTGCCAGCAGGTACAGGGGGCTGGGGAACACTGAAGCTTTCTTT. Translating it yields CASRYRGLGNTEAFF. J is TRBJ1-1 and V is TRBV7-2; 9 bases fit TRBD1. The CDR3 sequence is 15 residues long. In germline, CDR1 is SGHTA, CDR2 FQGNSA. The J segment lost 1 base and the V segment lost 6 bases, leaving 6 bases of the junction unmatched.

The chain has TRBV10-3 and TRBJ1-1; maybe TRBD1 (5 bases). This CDR3 contains 15 residues. V lost 0 bases, J lost 0 bases, and 8 bases lay in between. Per the germline V gene, CDR1 is ENHRY and CDR2 is SYGVKD. CDR3 nucleotide sequence: TGTGCCATCAGTGAGTCGGGAGGGGTGAACACTGAAGCTTTCTTT. Its translation: CAISESGGVNTEAFF.

This chain connects TRBV19 to TRBJ1-1; 8 nucleotides match TRBD1. The CDR3 is 13 amino acids. V lost 6 bases to trimming and J lost 4 bases; unmatched junction nucleotides: 4. CDR1 is LNHDA and CDR2 is SQIVND in the germline V gene (reference sequence). The CDR3 sequence is CASRWDRSTEAFF. CDR3 coding DNA: TGTGCCAGTAGATGGGACAGGTCCACTGAAGCTTTCTTT.

The V call is TRBV27, the J call TRBJ2-7, with D possibly being TRBD2 (5 bases). Germline lookup yields CDR1 MNHEY and CDR2 SMNVEV (reference sequence). Trimming cost V 5 bases and J 2 bases, with 19 bases left between them. The CDR3 runs 16 residues. The CDR3 region is CASSARSTGNAYEQYF. The DNA for the CDR3 is TGTGCCAGCAGTGCAAGGAGTACGGGGAACGCCTACGAGCAGTACTTC.

The V gene is TRBV7-8, the J gene TRBJ2-7; D perhaps matches TRBD1 (6 bases). This CDR3 is 14 amino acids long. With 5 bases removed from V and 3 bases from J, the gap between germline ends came to 14 bases. Germline CDR1 reads SGHVS; CDR2 reads FQNEAQ. The CDR3 DNA is TGTGCCAGCAGCCCAAGACAGGTTGACTACGAGCAGTACTTC. Residues: CASSPRQVDYEQYF.

The V gene is TRBV28, the J gene TRBJ2-2; 9 bases are a match to TRBD1. V lost 4 bases, J lost 13 bases, and 13 bases stayed unmatched. Germline CDR1 reads MDHEN; CDR2 reads SYDVKM. The CDR3 sequence is 15 residues long. For the CDR3, the DNA is TGTGCCAGCAGTTCCTCCGGGACAGGGTTTAGGCTGCTGTTTTTT. It translates to CASSSSGTGFRLLFF.

This chain links TRBV6-1 with TRBJ1-1; D might be TRBD1 (5 bases). V lost 9 bases to trimming and J lost 3 bases, with 11 bases between them. This CDR3 region has 12 residues. Germline V gene lookup returns CDR1 MNHNS and CDR2 SASEGT. The CDR3 DNA sequence: TGTGCCAGTAGAAAAGGGGACACTGAAGCTTTCTTT. Protein product: CASRKGDTEAFF.

This chain uses TRBV18 with TRBJ2-1, with D possibly being TRBD1 (6 bases). The ends were cut back, 2 bases at V and 3 bases at J, with 14 bases in the middle. The CDR3 is 16 amino acids. Germline V gene sequence: CDR1 KGHSH, CDR2 LQKENI. The DNA for the CDR3 is TGTGCCAGCTCACCAAGTATAGGGGGAAGCTACAATGAGCAGTTCTTC. This codes for CASSPSIGGSYNEQFF.

The rearrangement joins TRBV30 to TRBJ2-5; possibly TRBD1 for D (6 bases). Germline lookup yields CDR1 GTSNPN and CDR2 SVGIG (reference sequence). The CDR3 loop spans 14 amino acids. V shed 6 bases and J shed 2 bases, with 16 bases lying between them. Here the CDR3 DNA reads TGTGCCTGCACGCCAGGACAGATACAAGAGACCCAGTACTTC. Its protein product is CACTPGQIQETQYF.

J is TRBJ1-5 and V is TRBV19; weak D call: TRBD1 (6 bases). Germline assignment: CDR1 LNHDA and CDR2 SQIVND (reference sequence). This CDR3 is 15 amino acids long. V was clipped by 3 bases and J by 11 bases, with 20 bases between them. CDR3 sequence: CASSMGGGAPGSQHF. The CDR3 nucleotides read TGTGCCAGTAGTATGGGAGGGGGGGCCCCAGGGTCCCAGCATTTT.

The chain uses TRBV30 and TRBJ2-1; D call uncertain. Trimming removed 4 bases at V and 5 bases at J, with 9 bases between. The CDR3 contains 12 residues. Germline CDR1 reads GTSNPN; CDR2 reads SVGIG (reference sequence). This chain's CDR3 is CAWNSLNNEQFF. CDR3 sequence (DNA): TGTGCCTGGAATAGCCTAAACAATGAGCAGTTCTTC. Using reference TRBV30 and TRBJ2-1 for the parts outside the CDR3, the full variable domain is SQTIHQWPATLVQPVGSPLSLECTVEGTSNPNLYWYRQAAGRGLQLLFYSVGIGQISSEVPQNLSASRPQDRQFILSSKKLLLSDSGFYLCAWNSLNNEQFFGPGTRLTVL.

This chain uses TRBV7-2 with TRBJ2-3, with TRBD1 matching over 8 bases. Germline V gives CDR1 SGHTA, CDR2 FQGNSA. The CDR3 sequence is 15 residues long. J was trimmed by 1 base and V by 1 base; bases with no gene match: 1. CDR3 sequence (DNA): TGTGCCAGCAGCTTAGGGACAGGGCGCACAGATACGCAGTATTTT. This gives the protein CASSLGTGRTDTQYF.

The chain couples TRBV5-1 to TRBJ1-2, with TRBD1 identical over 11 bases. CDR3 length: 17 residues. Germline lookup yields CDR1 SGHRS and CDR2 YFSETQ. J gave up 5 bases and V 1 base, and 10 bases lay outside the gene matches. DNA for the CDR3: TGCGCCAGCAGCTTGAGGTACCCGGGACAGGGGGAGTATGGCTACACCTTC. This gives the protein CASSLRYPGQGEYGYTF. The full variable domain, in which reference TRBV5-1 and TRBJ1-2 provide the parts outside the CDR3, is KAGVTQTPRYLIKTRGQQVTLSCSPISGHRSVSWYQQTPGQGLQFLFEYFSETQRNKGNFPGRFSGRQFSNSRSEMNVSTLELGDSALYLCASSLRYPGQGEYGYTFGSGTRLTVV.

The chain joins TRBV19 to TRBJ2-2; D unresolved. This CDR3 spans 13 amino acids. The V end was cut by 0 bases, the J end by 6 bases, with 5 bases between. In germline, CDR1 is LNHDA, CDR2 SQIVND (reference sequence). CDR3 sequence: CASSIDKPGELFF. The CDR3 bases are TGTGCCAGTAGTATAGATAAGCCCGGGGAGCTGTTTTTT.

This rearrangement joins TRBV2 to TRBJ1-5; tentative D call: TRBD1 (6 bases). V was pared by 6 bases and J by 10 bases, with 16 bases between. CDR3 length equals 13 residues. Germline values: CDR1 SNHLY, CDR2 FYNNEI. CDR3 region: CASSPFGQYPQHF. As DNA, the CDR3 is TGTGCCAGCAGCCCGTTCGGACAGTACCCCCAGCATTTT.